This TCR beta chain came from a study of T cell responses to AZD1222 COVID-19 vaccine. The method was immunoSEQ multiplex PCR; TCRdb's version includes in-frame clones alone and lacks a portion of them. The sample carries some 130,000 clones, 93% recorded once. About this clone: Its antigen remains unidentified.

Study outcomes and limitations: Along spike, vaccine-associated CD4 TCRs were found throughout, with dominance at 160-218 and 743-854. Reportedly, nearly half of unique spike TCRs recognized epitopes outside B.1.351/B.1.1.7 mutations.

The input for sequencing was peripheral blood, taken on day 0 of AZD1222 vaccination. The clonotype was recovered from an adult in good health.

The CDR3 DNA follows: TGTGCCAGCAGCGGACTAAGGGCGGGGAAAGCCGGGGAGCTGTTTTTT. It is translated as CASSGLRAGKAGELFF. The chain links TRBV9 to TRBJ2-2; weak D call: TRBD2 (6 bases). V was cut by 3 bases and J by 6 bases, with 18 bases left in between. The CDR3 is 16 residues long. Germline V gene sequence: CDR1 SGDLS, CDR2 YYNGEE.